Reported below is one T cell receptor (beta chain). Measured with immunoSEQ multiplex PCR; TCRdb has only the in-frame clones, and not every one. The sample lists more than 60,000 clones; 82% were seen once. The CDR3 length is 14 residues. CDR1 is KGHSY and CDR2 is FQNENV in the germline V gene. V dropped 3 bases and J dropped 2 bases, with 10 bases sitting between them. This specimen belongs to a study of blood T cell repertoires in COVID-19. Study background: Samples representing acute and convalescent COVID-19 were sourced from the United States, Italy and Spain. T cells, B-cell-depleted T cells, or PBMCs supplied cDNA or gDNA.

The TCR was taken from a woman of 80 years or more with acute or convalescent COVID-19. This chain joins TRBV16 and TRBJ1-2, with unresolved D. The sequenced sample consisted of peripheral blood. The CDR3 loop reads CASSQEKGNYGYTF. CDR3 in DNA: TGTGCCAGCAGCCAGGAGAAAGGCAACTATGGCTACACCTTC.